This T cell receptor (beta chain) was profiled in a study of T cell responses to AZD1222 COVID-19 vaccine. A word on this clone: Its matching antigen is unknown.

Broader study findings: Variant regions that are unmutated are reportedly the target of nearly half of spike-specific TCRs. Baseline serostatus was positive in only a handful of AZD1222 recipients. Breadth and depth of Spike-specific TCRs rose after two AZD1222 doses. Most donors were white British and more were female, and clonal diversity was possibly underestimated.

Data came from immunoSEQ multiplex PCR; TCRdb stores just in-frame clones and leaves some out. The table has some 130,000 clones, 80% to 90% seen once. CDR1 and CDR2 (germline): MNHEY, SVGEGT. V lost 5 bases to trimming and J lost 8 bases; unmatched junction nucleotides: 18. The CDR3 has 17 residues. The sample consisted of peripheral blood, taken 28 days after the second AZD1222 dose. The chain combines TRBV6-2 or TRBV6-3 with TRBJ1-1, with TRBD1 matching over 9 bases. The sequence was collected from an adult who received the AZD1222 COVID-19 vaccine. CDR3 sequence: CASSANRGRLLGGEAFF. CDR3 sequence (DNA): TGTGCCAGCAGTGCAAACAGGGGGCGCCTTTTAGGTGGCGAAGCTTTCTTT.